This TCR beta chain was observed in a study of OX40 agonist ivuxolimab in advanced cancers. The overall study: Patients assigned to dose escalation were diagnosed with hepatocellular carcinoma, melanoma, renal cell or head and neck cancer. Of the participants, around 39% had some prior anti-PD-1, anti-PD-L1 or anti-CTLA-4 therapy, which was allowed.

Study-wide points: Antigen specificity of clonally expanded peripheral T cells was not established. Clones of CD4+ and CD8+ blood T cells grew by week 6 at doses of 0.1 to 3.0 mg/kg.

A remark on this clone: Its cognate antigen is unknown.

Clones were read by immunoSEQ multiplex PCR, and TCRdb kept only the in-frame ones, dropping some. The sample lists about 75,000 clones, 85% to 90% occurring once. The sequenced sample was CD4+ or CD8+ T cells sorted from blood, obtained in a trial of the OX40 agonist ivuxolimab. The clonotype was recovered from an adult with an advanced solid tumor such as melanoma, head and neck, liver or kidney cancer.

The CDR3 here is CATSLQGQGEQFF. As DNA, the CDR3 is TGTGCCACCAGCCTCCAGGGACAAGGTGAGCAGTTCTTC. This chain uses TRBV15 with TRBJ2-1; D is perhaps TRBD1 (6 bases). V lost 5 bases and J 9 bases, leaving 14 bases between the germline ends. This CDR3 is 13 amino acids long. CDR1 and CDR2 (germline): LNHNV, YYDKDF (reference sequence).